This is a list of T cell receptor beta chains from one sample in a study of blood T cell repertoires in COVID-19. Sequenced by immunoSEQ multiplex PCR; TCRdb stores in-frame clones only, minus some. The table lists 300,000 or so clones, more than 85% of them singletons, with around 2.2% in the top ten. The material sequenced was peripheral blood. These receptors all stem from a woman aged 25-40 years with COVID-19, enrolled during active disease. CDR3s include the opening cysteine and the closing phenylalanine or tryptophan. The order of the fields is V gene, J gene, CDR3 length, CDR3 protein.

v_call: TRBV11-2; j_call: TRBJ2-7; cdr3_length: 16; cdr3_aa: CASSLGRGEFSYEQYF
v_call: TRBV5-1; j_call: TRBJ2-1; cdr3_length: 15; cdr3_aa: CASSERTSGSFGQFF
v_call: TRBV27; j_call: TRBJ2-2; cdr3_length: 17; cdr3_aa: CASSSPGVRLDTGELFF
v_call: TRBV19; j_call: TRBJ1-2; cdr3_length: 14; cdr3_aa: CASSHQQGVYGYTF
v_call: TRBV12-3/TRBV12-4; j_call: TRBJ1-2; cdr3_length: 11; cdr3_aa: CASSLEGRESF
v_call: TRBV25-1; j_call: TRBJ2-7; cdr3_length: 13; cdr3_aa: CASSEGQRGEQYF
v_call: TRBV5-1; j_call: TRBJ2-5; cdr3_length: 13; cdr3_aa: CASSLSGGETQYF
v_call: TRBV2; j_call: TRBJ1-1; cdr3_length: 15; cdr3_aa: CASSGLTGMGTEAFF
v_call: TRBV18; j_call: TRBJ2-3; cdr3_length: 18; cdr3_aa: CASSPPGEVGESTDTQYF
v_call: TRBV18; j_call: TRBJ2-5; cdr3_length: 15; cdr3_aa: CASSPPDRGIETQYF
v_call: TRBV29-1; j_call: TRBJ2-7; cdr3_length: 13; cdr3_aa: CSVEGDTSYEQYF
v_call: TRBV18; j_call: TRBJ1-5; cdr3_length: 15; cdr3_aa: CASSPQPGRDQPQHF
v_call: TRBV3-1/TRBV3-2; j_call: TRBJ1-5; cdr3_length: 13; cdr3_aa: CASSQDGQQPQHF
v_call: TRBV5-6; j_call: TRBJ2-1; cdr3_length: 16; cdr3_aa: CASTHGSGSRYNEQFF
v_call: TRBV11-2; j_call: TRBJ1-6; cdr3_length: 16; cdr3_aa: CASSLVGTDTYSPLHF
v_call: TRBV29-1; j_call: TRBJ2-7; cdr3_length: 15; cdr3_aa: CSVEVVDRGIHEQYF
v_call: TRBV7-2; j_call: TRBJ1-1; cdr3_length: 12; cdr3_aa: CASSSDGRAAFF
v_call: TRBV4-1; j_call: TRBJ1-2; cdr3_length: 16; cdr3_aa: CASSQDRRGQVYGYTF
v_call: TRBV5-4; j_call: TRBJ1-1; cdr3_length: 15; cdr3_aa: CASSFQRGMNTEAFF
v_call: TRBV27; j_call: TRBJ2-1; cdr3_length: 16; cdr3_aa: CASSWGTGGGYNEQFF
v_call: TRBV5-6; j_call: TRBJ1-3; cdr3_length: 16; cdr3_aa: CASSSQQGFSGNTIYF
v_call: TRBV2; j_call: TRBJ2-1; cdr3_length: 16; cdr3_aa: CASSVWDARRGNEQFF
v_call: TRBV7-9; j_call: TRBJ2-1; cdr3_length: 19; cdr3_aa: CASSPRVGSGRAVDNEQFF
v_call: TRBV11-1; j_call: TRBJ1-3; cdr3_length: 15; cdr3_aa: CASSFGGRSGNTIYF
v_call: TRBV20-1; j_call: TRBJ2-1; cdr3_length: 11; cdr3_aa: CSARPENEQFF
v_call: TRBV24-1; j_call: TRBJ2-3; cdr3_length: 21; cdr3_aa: CATSEQEEREKGKVSVDTQYF
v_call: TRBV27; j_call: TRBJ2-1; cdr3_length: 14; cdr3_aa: CASSFGTSENEQFF
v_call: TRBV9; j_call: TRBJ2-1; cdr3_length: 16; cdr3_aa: CASSVVQREMGNEQFF
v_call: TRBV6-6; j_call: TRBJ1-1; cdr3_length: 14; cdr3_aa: CASSYSDDQGTAFF
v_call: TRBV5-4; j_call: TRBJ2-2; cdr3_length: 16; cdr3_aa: CASSLGLRGATGELFF
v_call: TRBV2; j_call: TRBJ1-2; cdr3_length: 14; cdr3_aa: CASRADIANYGYTF
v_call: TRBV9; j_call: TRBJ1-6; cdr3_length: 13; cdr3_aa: CASSTRDSSPLHF
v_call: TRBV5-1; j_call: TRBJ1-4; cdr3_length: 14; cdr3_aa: CASSLAGTNEKLFF
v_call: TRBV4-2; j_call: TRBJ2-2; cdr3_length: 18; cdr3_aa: CASSQARTSGSGAGELFF
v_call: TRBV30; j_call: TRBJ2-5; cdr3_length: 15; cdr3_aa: CAWSEAQGIKETQYF
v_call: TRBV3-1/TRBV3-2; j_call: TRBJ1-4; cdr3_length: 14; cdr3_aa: CASSLTATNEKLFF
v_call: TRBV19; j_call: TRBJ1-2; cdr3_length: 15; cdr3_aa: CASSIGQGGYYGYTF
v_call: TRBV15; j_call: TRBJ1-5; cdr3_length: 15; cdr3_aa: CATSKMKGGNQPQHF
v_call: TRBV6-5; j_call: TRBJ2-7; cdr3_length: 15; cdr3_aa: CASSYSPTGADEQYF
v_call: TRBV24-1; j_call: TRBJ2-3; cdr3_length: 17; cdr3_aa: CATSDLDREKRTDTQYF
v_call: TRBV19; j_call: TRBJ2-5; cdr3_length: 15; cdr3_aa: CASSIYREPGETQYF
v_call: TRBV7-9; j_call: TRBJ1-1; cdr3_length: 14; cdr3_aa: CASSLGQGKAEAFF
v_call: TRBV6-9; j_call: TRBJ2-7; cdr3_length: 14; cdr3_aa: CASSSGRGHVVQYF
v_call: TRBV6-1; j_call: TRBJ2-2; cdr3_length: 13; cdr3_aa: CASSEGLVRELFF
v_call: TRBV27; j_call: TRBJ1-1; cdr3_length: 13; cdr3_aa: CASSLRGTGIAFF
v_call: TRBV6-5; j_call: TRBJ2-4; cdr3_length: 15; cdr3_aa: CASRDRQIAKNIQYF
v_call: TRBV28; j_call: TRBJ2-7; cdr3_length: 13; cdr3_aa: CASSLGQGYEQYF
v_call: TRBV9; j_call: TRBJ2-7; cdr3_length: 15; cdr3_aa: CASSVDPGSYYEQYF
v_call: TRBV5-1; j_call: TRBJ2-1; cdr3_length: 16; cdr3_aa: CASSSEAGPSYNEQFF
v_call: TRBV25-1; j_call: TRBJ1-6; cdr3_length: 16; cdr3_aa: CASTKGTGTRDSPLHF
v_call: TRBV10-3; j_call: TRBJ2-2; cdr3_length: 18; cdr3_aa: CAISESWTGWPNTGELFF
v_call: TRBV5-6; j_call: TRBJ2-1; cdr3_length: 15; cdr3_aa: CASSLYTSPVEEQFF
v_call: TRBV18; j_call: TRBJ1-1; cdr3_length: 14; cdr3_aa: CASSPGQKNTEAFF
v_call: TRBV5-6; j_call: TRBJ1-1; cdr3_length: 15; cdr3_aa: CASSPGGKGNTEAFF
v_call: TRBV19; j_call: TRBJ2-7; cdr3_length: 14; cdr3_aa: CASSIGGQTYEQYF
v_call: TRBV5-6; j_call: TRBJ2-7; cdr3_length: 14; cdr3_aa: CASSFDRGFHEQYF
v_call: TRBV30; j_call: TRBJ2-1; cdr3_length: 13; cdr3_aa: CATDGSSYNEQFF
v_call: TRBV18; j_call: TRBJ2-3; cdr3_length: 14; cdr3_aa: CASSPIGDTDTQYF
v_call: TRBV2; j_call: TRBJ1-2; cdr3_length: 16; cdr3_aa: CASSEARGGLGYGYTF
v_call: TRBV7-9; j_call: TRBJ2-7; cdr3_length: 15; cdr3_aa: CASSLVSGSPHEQYF